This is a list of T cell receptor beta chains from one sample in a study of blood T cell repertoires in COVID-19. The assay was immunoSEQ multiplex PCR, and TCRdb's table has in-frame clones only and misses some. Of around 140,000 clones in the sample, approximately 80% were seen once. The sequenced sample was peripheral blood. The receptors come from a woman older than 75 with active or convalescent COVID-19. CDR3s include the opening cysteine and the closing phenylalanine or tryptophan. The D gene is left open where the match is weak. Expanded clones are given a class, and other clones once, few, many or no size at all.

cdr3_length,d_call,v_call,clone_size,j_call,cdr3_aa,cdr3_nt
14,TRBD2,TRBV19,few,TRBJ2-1,CASTLAGGYNEQFF,TGTGCCAGTACCTTAGCGGGGGGCTACAATGAGCAGTTCTTC
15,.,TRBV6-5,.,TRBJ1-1,CASSYYQGSNTEAFF,TGTGCCAGCAGTTACTACCAGGGGTCGAACACTGAAGCTTTCTTT
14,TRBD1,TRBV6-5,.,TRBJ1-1,CASSYSTGGVSAFF,TGTGCCAGCAGTTACTCGACAGGGGGCGTGAGTGCTTTCTTT
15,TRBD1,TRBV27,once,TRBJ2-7,CASRLGQGRGDEQYF,TGTGCCAGCAGACTCGGACAGGGAAGGGGCGACGAGCAGTACTTC
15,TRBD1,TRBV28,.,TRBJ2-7,CASSEGGVGAYEQYF,TGTGCCAGCAGCGAAGGGGGCGTAGGGGCCTACGAGCAGTACTTC
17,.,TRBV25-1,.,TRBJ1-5,CASKQPRSTVSNQPQHF,TGTGCCAGCAAACAGCCTAGGTCGACAGTTAGCAATCAGCCCCAGCATTTT
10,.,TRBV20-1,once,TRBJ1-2,CSATRRGYTF,TGCAGTGCTACACGCCGGGGCTACACCTTC
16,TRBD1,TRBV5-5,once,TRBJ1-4,CASSLVETGVGEKLFF,TGTGCCAGCAGCTTGGTGGAGACAGGGGTAGGCGAAAAACTGTTTTTT
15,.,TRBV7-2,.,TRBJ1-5,CASSPGQPSNQPQHF,TGTGCCAGCAGCCCCGGACAGCCTAGCAATCAGCCCCAGCATTTT
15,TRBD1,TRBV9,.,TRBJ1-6,CASSETGGDNSPLHF,TGTGCCAGCAGCGAGACAGGGGGCGATAATTCACCCCTCCACTTT
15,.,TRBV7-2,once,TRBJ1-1,CASSLSAVGAAEAFF,TGTGCCAGCAGCTTATCGGCCGTGGGGGCTGCTGAAGCTTTCTTT
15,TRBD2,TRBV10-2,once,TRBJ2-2,CASGDSGGAFGELFF,TGCGCCAGCGGGGATAGCGGGGGGGCCTTCGGGGAGCTGTTTTTT
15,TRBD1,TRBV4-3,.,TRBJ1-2,CASSQGAGGLDGYTF,TGCGCCAGCAGCCAAGGGGCAGGGGGCTTGGATGGCTACACCTTC
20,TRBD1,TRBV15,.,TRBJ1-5,CATSTDQPKQGGNSNQPQHF,TGTGCCACCAGCACAGACCAACCCAAACAGGGGGGAAATAGCAATCAGCCCCAGCATTTT
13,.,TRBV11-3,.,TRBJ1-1,CASSLGGITEAFF,TGTGCCAGCAGCTTAGGGGGCATCACTGAAGCTTTCTTT
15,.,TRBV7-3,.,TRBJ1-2,CASSLNAGFPYGYTF,TGTGCCAGCAGCTTAAACGCGGGTTTCCCCTATGGCTACACCTTC
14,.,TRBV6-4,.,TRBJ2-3,CASSETGRTSTQYF,TGTGCCAGCAGTGAGACAGGACGCACCTCCACGCAGTATTTT
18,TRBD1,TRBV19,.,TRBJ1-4,CASRSGTGGFGANEKLFF,TGTGCCAGTAGATCCGGGACAGGGGGCTTCGGGGCTAATGAAAAACTGTTTTTT
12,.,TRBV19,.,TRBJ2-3,CASSIYTDTQYF,TGTGCCAGTAGTATCTACACAGATACGCAGTATTTT
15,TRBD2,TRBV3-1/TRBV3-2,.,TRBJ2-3,CASSQLAEGTDTQYF,TGTGCCAGCAGCCAACTAGCGGAAGGCACAGATACGCAGTATTTT
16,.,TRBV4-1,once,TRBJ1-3,CASSQDSAYSGNTIYF,TGCGCCAGCAGCCAAGATAGCGCGTACTCTGGAAACACCATATATTTT
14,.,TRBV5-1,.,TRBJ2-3,CASSLYLNTDTQYF,TGCGCCAGCAGCTTGTATTTAAACACAGATACGCAGTATTTT
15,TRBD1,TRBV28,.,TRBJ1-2,CASSQSQGALVGYTF,TGTGCCAGCAGTCAATCGCAGGGGGCGCTTGTTGGCTACACCTTC
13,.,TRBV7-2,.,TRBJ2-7,CASSTPRRYEQYF,TGTGCCAGCAGCACCCCACGGAGATACGAGCAGTACTTC
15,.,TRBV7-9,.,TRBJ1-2,CASSIGQLSNYGYTF,TGTGCCAGCAGTATCGGACAGCTTTCTAACTATGGCTACACCTTC
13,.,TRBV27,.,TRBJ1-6,CASSSIPNSPLHF,TGTGCCAGCAGTTCAATTCCTAATTCACCCCTCCACTTT
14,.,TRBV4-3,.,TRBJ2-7,CASSQEGTSIQQYF,TGCGCCAGCAGCCAAGAGGGGACAAGCATCCAGCAGTACTTC
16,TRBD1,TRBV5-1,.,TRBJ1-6,CASSLRGSSYNSPLHF,TGCGCCAGCAGCCTCAGGGGGAGCTCCTATAATTCACCCCTCCACTTT
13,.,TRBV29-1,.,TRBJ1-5,CSVDQGPNQPQHF,TGCAGCGTTGATCAGGGCCCCAATCAGCCCCAGCATTTT
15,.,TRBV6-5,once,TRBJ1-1,CASSYARYLNTEAFF,TGTGCCAGCAGTTACGCCCGCTACTTGAACACTGAAGCTTTCTTT
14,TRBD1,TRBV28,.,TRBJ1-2,CASDKTGGGYGYTF,TGTGCCAGCGATAAAACAGGGGGCGGCTATGGCTACACCTTC
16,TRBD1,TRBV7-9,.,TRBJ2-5,CASSLVQGAPVKTQYF,TGTGCCAGCAGCTTAGTTCAGGGGGCGCCTGTTAAGACCCAGTACTTC
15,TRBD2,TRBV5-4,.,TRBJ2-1,CASSARLANYNEQFF,TGTGCCAGCAGCGCCCGACTAGCCAACTACAATGAGCAGTTCTTC
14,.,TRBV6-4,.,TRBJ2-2,CASSPTGNTGELFF,TGTGCCAGCAGTCCCACAGGGAACACCGGGGAGCTGTTTTTT
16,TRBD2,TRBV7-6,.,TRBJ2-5,CASSSTPGLAAETQYF,TGTGCCAGCAGCTCAACACCGGGACTAGCGGCCGAGACCCAGTACTTC
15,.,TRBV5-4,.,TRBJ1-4,CASSFTGGTNEKLFF,TGTGCCAGCAGCTTCACGGGGGGCACTAATGAAAAACTGTTTTTT
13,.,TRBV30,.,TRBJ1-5,CAWSSRRDQPQHF,TGTGCCTGGAGTTCCCGGAGGGATCAGCCCCAGCATTTT
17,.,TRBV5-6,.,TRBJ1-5,CASSLRRSPLVHQPQHF,TGTGCCAGCAGCCTTAGACGGAGCCCCCTAGTGCATCAGCCCCAGCATTTT
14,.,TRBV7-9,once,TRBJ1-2,CASSPQAGNLGYTF,TGTGCCAGCAGCCCCCAGGCAGGAAATCTCGGCTACACCTTC
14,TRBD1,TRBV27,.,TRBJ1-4,CASTPSGGNEKLFF,TGTGCCAGCACGCCCTCAGGGGGAAACGAAAAACTGTTTTTT
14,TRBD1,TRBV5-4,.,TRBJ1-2,CASTRLGTGYGYTF,TGTGCCAGCACCCGCCTTGGGACAGGATATGGCTACACCTTC
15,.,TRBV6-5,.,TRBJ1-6,CASSWGGLHNSPLHF,TGTGCCAGCAGCTGGGGGGGACTCCATAATTCACCCCTCCACTTT
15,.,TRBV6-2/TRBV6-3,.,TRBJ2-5,CASSPLQVGEETQYF,TGTGCCAGCAGCCCTCTGCAGGTGGGAGAAGAGACCCAGTACTTC
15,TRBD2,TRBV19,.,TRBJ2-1,CASSMGLAGGSYEFF,TGTGCCAGTAGTATGGGGTTAGCGGGGGGGTCTTATGAGTTCTTC
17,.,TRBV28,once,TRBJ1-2,CASSLLREQGNNYGYTF,TGTGCCAGCAGTTTATTAAGGGAGCAGGGGAATAACTATGGCTACACCTTC
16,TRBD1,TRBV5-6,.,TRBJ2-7,CASSVAGTGRSYEQYF,TGTGCCAGCAGCGTGGCCGGGACAGGGAGATCCTACGAGCAGTACTTC